A single sample gave rise to the 28 T cell receptor beta chains below, sequenced in a study of beta chain features in type 1 diabetes. No cognate antigen is known for these TCRs. Every bit of the isolated RNA underwent reverse transcription, so sequencing read expressed TCRB transcripts. Profiled with immunoSEQ multiplex PCR; TCRdb holds only in-frame clones, not every one. The repertoire holds 300,000 to 400,000 clones, about 10% seen once, with less than 0.65% in the top ten. Notes on the study in general: Across all four CD4+ subsets, people with type 1 diabetes showed modestly shorter TCRB CDR3s.

Sequenced input: central memory CD4+ T cells from blood. Source of these receptors: a man aged 25-45 years with type 1 diabetes.

This clone has at least ten counts. The chain links TRBV19 to TRBJ2-1; 10 bases are a match to TRBD2. Germline loops: CDR1 LNHDA, CDR2 SQIVND (reference sequence). The CDR3 spans 16 residues. V lost 5 bases, J lost 6 bases, and 10 bases stayed unmatched. CDR3 protein: CASSEGGGLAFNEQFF. CDR3 in DNA: TGTGCCAGTAGTGAGGGCGGGGGACTAGCGTTCAATGAGCAGTTCTTC.

This clone has only a few counts. The rearrangement links TRBV7-2 to TRBJ1-5; perhaps TRBD1 as D (5 bases). The CDR3 contains 13 residues. CDR1 and CDR2 from the germline V gene are SGHTA and FQGNSA. The V end lost 3 bases, the J end lost 7 bases, and 10 bases lay between the germline ends. This CDR3 reads CASSFGRGQPQHF. DNA for the CDR3: TGTGCCAGCAGCTTCGGGCGGGGCCAGCCCCAGCATTTT.

This clone was found many times. The gene calls are TRBV27 and TRBJ2-6, with D perhaps matching TRBD1 or TRBD2 (5 bases each). The CDR3 is made up of 15 amino acids. Trimming shortened V by 5 bases and J by 4 bases, and 12 bases separated the two germline ends. Germline CDR1 is MNHEY and CDR2 is SMNVEV (reference sequence). CDR3 DNA: TGTGCCAGCAGTCCGAGAGGGGCCGGGGCCAACGTCCTGACTTTC. This sequence encodes CASSPRGAGANVLTF.

In its sample, this clone was seen a few times. The rearrangement joins TRBV7-6 to TRBJ1-1; weak D call: TRBD1 (5 bases). Between the trimmed V and J ends, which lost 5 bases and 7 bases, there was a span of 8 bases. Germline V gene lookup returns CDR1 SGHVS and CDR2 FNYEAQ. CDR3 length: 11 residues. The CDR3 DNA reads TGTGCCAGCAGCCATGGGGGTGAAGCTTTCTTT. This encodes CASSHGGEAFF. Together with reference TRBV7-6 and TRBJ1-1, the CDR3 gives the full variable domain: GAGVSQSPRYKVTKRGQDVALRCDPISGHVSLYWYRQALGQGPEFLTYFNYEAQQDKSGLPNDRFSAERPEGSISTLTIQRTEQRDSAMYRCASSHGGEAFFGQGTRLTVV.

CDR3 sequence: CASSPRPTDTQYF. CDR3 nucleotide sequence: TGTGCCAGCAGCCCCCGGCCAACAGATACGCAGTATTTT. The V call is TRBV7-3, the J call TRBJ2-3; D gene unclear. Germline lookup yields CDR1 SGHTA and CDR2 FQGTGA. The CDR3 is 13 residues long. V was clipped by 5 bases and J by 3 bases, with 9 bases between them.

The chain employs TRBV5-4 and TRBJ2-1, with D perhaps being TRBD1 or TRBD2 (7 bases each). Germline assignment: CDR1 SGHNT and CDR2 YYREEE (reference sequence). The V end was cut by 1 base, the J end by 7 bases, with 15 bases between. This CDR3 region has 15 residues. The CDR3 DNA sequence: TGTGCCAGCAGCTTGTTCGGCAGGGGGGGGAATGAGCAGTTCTTC. This sequence encodes CASSLFGRGGNEQFF. The entire variable domain, with the rest obtained from reference TRBV5-4 and TRBJ2-1, is as follows: ETGVTQSPTHLIKTRGQQVTLRCSSQSGHNTVSWYQQALGQGPQFIFQYYREEENGRGNFPPRFSGLQFPNYSSELNVNALELDDSALYLCASSLFGRGGNEQFFGPGTRLTVL.

This clone was recorded a few times. The chain has TRBV7-2 and TRBJ1-3, with D unclear. V lost 6 bases, J lost 0 bases, and 12 bases lay in between. The CDR3 has 15 residues. The germline gives CDR1 SGHTA, CDR2 FQGNSA. CDR3: CASSPSVSSGNTIYF. The CDR3 DNA is TGTGCCAGCAGTCCGTCGGTGAGCTCTGGAAACACCATATATTTT.

This chain uses TRBV29-1 with TRBJ2-7; 7 bases align to TRBD2. The CDR3 is made up of 10 amino acids. Germline CDR1 reads SQVTM; CDR2 reads ANQGSEA. After removal of 6 bases from V and 6 bases from J, the junction contained 2 bases not matched to a gene. The CDR3 protein is CSVGGSEQYF. Here the CDR3 DNA reads TGCAGCGTGGGGGGGAGCGAGCAGTACTTC.

CDR3 coding DNA: TGCGCCAGCAAGCCAGGGGGCGGTATAGAGACCCAGTACTTC. Amino acid sequence: CASKPGGGIETQYF. The J gene is TRBJ2-5, the V gene TRBV5-1, with 8 bases lining up with TRBD1. CDR3 length equals 14 residues. Germline CDR1 is SGHRS and CDR2 is YFSETQ. Trimming removed 6 bases from V and 4 bases from J; junction bases left unmatched: 8.

Only a few counts were recorded for this clone. The CDR3 is CASSRDRGSYEQYF. CDR3 coding DNA: TGTGCCAGCAGCCGGGACAGGGGATCCTACGAGCAGTACTTC. V gene TRBV7-2 combines with J gene TRBJ2-7; 10 nucleotides match TRBD1. This CDR3 comprises 14 residues. The J segment lost 1 base and the V segment lost 5 bases, leaving 2 bases of the junction unmatched. CDR1 is SGHTA, CDR2 FQGNSA, per germline.

In its sample, this clone was seen a few times. V and J are TRBV10-3 and TRBJ1-1; TRBD1 matches 8 bases. Germline V CDR1 and CDR2: ENHRY, SYGVKD. The CDR3 runs to 16 residues. V trimming: 3 bases; J trimming: 1 base; junction bases outside the gene matches: 7. Here the CDR3 DNA reads TGTGCCATCAGTGACCTGGGACAGGCTGAGAACACTGAAGCTTTCTTT. Protein product: CAISDLGQAENTEAFF.

This chain links TRBV11-2 with TRBJ2-7; no definite D call. V was pared by 3 bases and J by 3 bases, with 12 bases between. The CDR3 loop spans 14 amino acids. Germline CDR1 SGHAT, CDR2 FQNNGV. CDR3 nucleotides: TGTGCCAGCAGCTTCGGCCGGAGTAGCTACGAGCAGTACTTC. Amino acids: CASSFGRSSYEQYF.

Only a few counts were recorded for this clone. The chain recombines TRBV7-6 with TRBJ1-1; 7 nucleotides agree with TRBD1. Germline V gives CDR1 SGHVS, CDR2 FNYEAQ. Trimming removed 5 bases from V and 1 base from J; junction bases left unmatched: 10. The CDR3 contains 16 residues. The CDR3 nucleotides are TGTGCCAGCAGCAAAAACAGGGGAAGCTCGAACACTGAAGCTTTCTTT. Translated, it gives CASSKNRGSSNTEAFF. Together with reference TRBV7-6 and TRBJ1-1, the CDR3 gives the full variable domain: GAGVSQSPRYKVTKRGQDVALRCDPISGHVSLYWYRQALGQGPEFLTYFNYEAQQDKSGLPNDRFSAERPEGSISTLTIQRTEQRDSAMYRCASSKNRGSSNTEAFFGQGTRLTVV.

This clone has a handful of counts. This chain links TRBV7-6 with TRBJ2-3; D gene unclear. The CDR3 sequence is 11 residues long. Trimming cost V 0 bases and J 11 bases, with 6 bases left between them. Germline V CDR1 and CDR2: SGHVS, FNYEAQ. The CDR3 is CASSLALRQYF. As DNA, the CDR3 is TGTGCCAGCAGCTTAGCATTGCGGCAGTATTTT.

To note about this clone: It is likely a read error: a sequence one base away is far more abundant. CDR3 DNA sequence: TGTGCCAGCAGCCTAGGGACAGGCCTTGCGGGTGGCTACACCTTC. Its translation: CASSLGTGLAGGYTF. The chain employs TRBV11-2 and TRBJ1-2; 8 bases line up with TRBD1. Germline trimming cut 5 bases from V and 7 bases from J; bases unmatched to any gene: 12. The length of the CDR3 is 15 residues. Germline CDR1 and CDR2: SGHAT and FQNNGV.

This clone has a count of ten or more. V gene TRBV28 combines with J gene TRBJ2-7; 9 positions match TRBD1. Germline assignment: CDR1 MDHEN and CDR2 SYDVKM. This CDR3 region has 17 residues. The V segment lost 2 bases and the J segment 5 bases; nucleotides outside the gene matches: 13. The chain's CDR3 is CASSLLGFGTGSNEQYF. For the CDR3, the DNA is TGTGCCAGCAGTTTACTAGGCTTCGGGACAGGGTCTAACGAGCAGTACTTC.

The chain has TRBV4-1 and TRBJ2-7; TRBD1 or TRBD2 may be the D gene (6 bases each). Germline V gives CDR1 MGHRA, CDR2 YSYEKL. This CDR3 is built from 20 residues. V gave up 4 bases and J gave up 2 bases, with 30 bases separating them. CDR3 DNA sequence: TGCGCCAGCAGCCCCAGAGACGGGGGCTACCCGGGGGCTACAACCTACGAGCAGTACTTC. Its protein is CASSPRDGGYPGATTYEQYF.

The rearrangement joins TRBV7-2 to TRBJ2-7; D gene unclear. CDR3 length equals 11 residues. The germline V gene encodes CDR1 SGHTA and CDR2 FQGNSA. V lost 7 bases, J lost 3 bases, and 7 bases lay in between. The CDR3 protein is CASTFFYEQYF. The CDR3 DNA follows: TGTGCCAGCACCTTTTTCTACGAGCAGTACTTC.

This clone has at least ten counts. V gene TRBV7-8 combines with J gene TRBJ2-1; TRBD2 agrees at 9 bases. Germline V gene sequence: CDR1 SGHVS, CDR2 FQNEAQ. V lost 2 bases to trimming and J lost 9 bases; unmatched junction nucleotides: 8. The CDR3 contains 15 residues. In nucleotides, the CDR3 is TGTGCCAGCAGCTTAAGGACTAGCGCTTCGAGTGAGCAGTTCTTC. Translated, it gives CASSLRTSASSEQFF. Supplemented by reference TRBV7-8 and TRBJ2-1, the full variable domain reads GAGVSQSPRYKVAKRGQDVALRCDPISGHVSLFWYQQALGQGPEFLTYFQNEAQLDKSGLPSDRFFAERPEGSVSTLKIQRTQQEDSAVYLCASSLRTSASSEQFFGPGTRLTVL.

The CDR3 DNA is TGTGCCAGCAGTGTCCAGGGACAGTTAAATTACGAGCAGTACTTC. It encodes CASSVQGQLNYEQYF. This chain joins TRBV6-1 and TRBJ2-7; TRBD1 matches 7 bases. Germline loops: CDR1 MNHNS, CDR2 SASEGT. Germline trimming cut 4 bases from V and 4 bases from J; bases unmatched to any gene: 10. The CDR3 is 15 residues long.

This clone was counted only a few times. The rearrangement uses TRBV2 and TRBJ1-2; D may be TRBD1 (6 bases). Trimming took 7 bases from V and 4 from J, leaving 22 bases between them. The CDR3 has 16 residues. CDR1 and CDR2 from the germline V gene are SNHLY and FYNNEI. CDR3 sequence reads: CASTEKMTGLSYGYTF. The CDR3 DNA follows: TGTGCCAGCACCGAAAAAATGACAGGTTTGAGCTATGGCTACACCTTC. Variable domain in full (rest from reference TRBV2 and TRBJ1-2): EPEVTQTPSHQVTQMGQEVILRCVPISNHLYFYWYRQILGQKVEFLVSFYNNEISEKSEIFDDQFSVERPDGSNFTLKIRSTKLEDSAMYFCASTEKMTGLSYGYTFGSGTRLTVV.

This clone has just a few counts. The chain combines TRBV6-5 with TRBJ1-2, with 8 bases identical to TRBD1. CDR1 and CDR2 (germline): MNHEY, SVGAGI. This CDR3 spans 14 amino acids. Trimming cost V 5 bases and J 4 bases; bases outside gene matches: 6. The CDR3 loop reads CASSLRGPGYGYTF. CDR3 DNA sequence: TGTGCCAGCAGTCTCAGGGGGCCCGGCTATGGCTACACCTTC.

This clone was counted only a few times. The chain is built from TRBV5-1 and TRBJ2-3; possible D gene TRBD1, 5 bases. There are 15 residues in the CDR3. V shed 2 bases and J shed 5 bases, with 15 bases lying between them. Germline V gene lookup returns CDR1 SGHRS and CDR2 YFSETQ. The CDR3 DNA sequence: TGCGCCAGCAGCTTCCAGGGAAGTTATGTAGATACGCAGTATTTT. Its translation is CASSFQGSYVDTQYF.

This clone was picked up a small number of times. The chain recombines TRBV19 with TRBJ2-7, with a possible D match to TRBD2 (5 bases). CDR1 LNHDA and CDR2 SQIVND come from the germline V gene (reference sequence). Trimming removed 2 bases at V and 3 bases at J, with 8 bases between. This CDR3 is 13 amino acids long. In DNA, the CDR3 is TGTGCCAGTAGTATAAACCGGGACTACGAGCAGTACTTC. Protein: CASSINRDYEQYF.

This clone was seen just once. This rearrangement joins TRBV7-3 to TRBJ1-2; no definite D call. The CDR3 totals 12 residues. With 9 bases removed from V and 0 bases from J, the gap between germline ends came to 8 bases. Germline CDR1 is SGHTA and CDR2 is FQGTGA. The CDR3 sequence is CAREDPNYGYTF. As DNA, the CDR3 is TGTGCCAGAGAGGACCCTAACTATGGCTACACCTTC.

This clone was counted many times. The chain employs TRBV5-1 and TRBJ2-1, with 7 positions matching TRBD1. Germline loops: CDR1 SGHRS, CDR2 YFSETQ. This CDR3 is built from 15 residues. Losses at the gene ends were 4 bases for V and 3 bases for J; bases not matched to a gene: 7. The CDR3 bases are TGCGCCAGCAGCAAGGGACAGCCAAACTACAATGAGCAGTTCTTC. Its translation is CASSKGQPNYNEQFF.

V and J are TRBV7-2 and TRBJ2-2; D remains unclear. Trimming shortened V by 4 bases and J by 0 bases, and 15 bases separated the two germline ends. This CDR3 has 17 residues. CDR1 and CDR2 (germline): SGHTA, FQGNSA. The CDR3 protein is CASSSRDSAANTGELFF. The CDR3 DNA reads TGTGCCAGCAGCTCCCGAGATAGTGCCGCGAACACCGGGGAGCTGTTTTTT.

This clone was detected only a few times. The chain carries TRBV6-1 and TRBJ2-3; D may be TRBD1 (5 bases). V lost 5 bases and J 8 bases, leaving 14 bases between the germline ends. The CDR3 contains 13 residues. CDR1 is MNHNS, CDR2 SASEGT, per germline. Here the CDR3 DNA reads TGTGCCAGCAGTTTCTCGCTACAGGCTACGCAGTATTTT. Translation gives CASSFSLQATQYF.